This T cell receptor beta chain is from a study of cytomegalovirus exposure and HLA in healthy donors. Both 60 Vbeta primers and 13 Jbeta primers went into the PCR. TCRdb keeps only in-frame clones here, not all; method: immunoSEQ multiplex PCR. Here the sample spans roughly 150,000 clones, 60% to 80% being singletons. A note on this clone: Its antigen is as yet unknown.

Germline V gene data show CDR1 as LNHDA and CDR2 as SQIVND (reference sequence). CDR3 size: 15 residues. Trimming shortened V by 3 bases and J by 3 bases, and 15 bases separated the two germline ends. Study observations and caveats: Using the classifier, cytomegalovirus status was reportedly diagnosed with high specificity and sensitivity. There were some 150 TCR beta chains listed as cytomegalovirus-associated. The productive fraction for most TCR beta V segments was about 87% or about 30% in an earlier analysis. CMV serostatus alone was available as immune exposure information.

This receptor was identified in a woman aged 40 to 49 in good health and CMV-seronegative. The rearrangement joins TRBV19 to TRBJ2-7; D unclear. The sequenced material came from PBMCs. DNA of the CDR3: TGTGCCAGTAGTATGGGCAGTTTACCCAACTACGAGCAGTACTTC. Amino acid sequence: CASSMGSLPNYEQYF.